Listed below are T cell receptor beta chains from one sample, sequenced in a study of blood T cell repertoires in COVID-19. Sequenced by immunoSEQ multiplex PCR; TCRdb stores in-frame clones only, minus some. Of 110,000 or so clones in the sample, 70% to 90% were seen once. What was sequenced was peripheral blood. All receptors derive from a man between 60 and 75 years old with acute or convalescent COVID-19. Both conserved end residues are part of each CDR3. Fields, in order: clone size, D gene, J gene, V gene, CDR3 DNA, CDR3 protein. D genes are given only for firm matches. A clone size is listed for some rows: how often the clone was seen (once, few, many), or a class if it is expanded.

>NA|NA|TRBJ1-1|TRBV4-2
TGTGCCAGCAGCCAAGAAGCGGGGGGCGACCCTGAAGCTTTCTTT
CASSQEAGGDPEAFF
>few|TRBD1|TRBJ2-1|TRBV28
TGTGCCAGCAGCCAATTACAGGGGTCCTACAATGAGCAGTTCTTC
CASSQLQGSYNEQFF
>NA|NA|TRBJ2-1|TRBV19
TGTGCCAGTGGCACAGTTTGGAATGAGCAGTTCTTC
CASGTVWNEQFF
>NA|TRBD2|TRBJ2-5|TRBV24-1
TGTGCCACCAGTGAGGCGACTAGCGGGAGTCCAAAGACCCAGTACTTC
CATSEATSGSPKTQYF
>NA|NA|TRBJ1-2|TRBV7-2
TGTGCCAGCAGCTCGGACAGTGTGGGCTACACCTTC
CASSSDSVGYTF
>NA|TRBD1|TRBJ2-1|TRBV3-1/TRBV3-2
TGTGCCAGCAGCCACCATGGGACAGGTGGCTCCTACAATGAGCAGTTCTTC
CASSHHGTGGSYNEQFF
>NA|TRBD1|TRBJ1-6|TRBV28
TGTGCCAGCAGTCGGACAGGGACAAATTCACCCCTCCACTTT
CASSRTGTNSPLHF
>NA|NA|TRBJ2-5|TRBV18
TGTGCCAGCTCACCTAGCGGGACAGAAGAGACCCAGTACTTC
CASSPSGTEETQYF
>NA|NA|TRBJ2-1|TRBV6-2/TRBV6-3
TGTGCCAGCAGTTACTCAACGGGAGCAAGGTACAATGAGCAGTTCTTC
CASSYSTGARYNEQFF
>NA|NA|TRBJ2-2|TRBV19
TGTGCCAGTAGTAAGGGACAGAACACCGGGGAGCTGTTTTTT
CASSKGQNTGELFF
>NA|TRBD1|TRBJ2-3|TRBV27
TGTGCCAGCAGTGCTCGGACAGGCCCGGACGATACGCAGTATTTT
CASSARTGPDDTQYF